This passage covers 5 T cell receptor beta chains from one sample sequenced in a study of long-term antiretroviral therapy in people with HIV. Version v3.0 of the immunoSEQ assay ran at survey level. Libraries were prepared by immunoSEQ multiplex PCR; TCRdb keeps only in-frame clonotypes and omits some of them. The sample carries tens of thousands of clones, about 80% recorded once. Sequencing used unsorted PBMCs, obtained 5.9 years after starting antiretroviral therapy. Source of these receptors: a man aged 30 to 39 with HIV.

This clone was seen a handful of times. The chain is built from TRBV14 and TRBJ2-2; 7 bases align to TRBD1. Germline-derived CDR1 and CDR2 are SGHDN and FVKESK. With V trimmed by 5 bases and J by 0 bases, 6 bases remained unmatched. The CDR3 covers 16 residues. DNA of the CDR3: TGTGCCAGCAGCAGAAGGACAGGCCCGAACACCGGGGAGCTGTTTTTT. This gives the protein CASSRRTGPNTGELFF. The full variable domain, its missing parts supplied by reference TRBV14 and TRBJ2-2, is EAGVTQFPSHSVIEKGQTVTLRCDPISGHDNLYWYRRVMGKEIKFLLHFVKESKQDESGMPNNRFLAERTGGTYSTLKVQPAELEDSGVYFCASSRRTGPNTGELFFGEGSRLTVL.

This clone appeared a single time. This chain connects TRBV18 to TRBJ1-5; perhaps TRBD1 as D (5 bases). The CDR3 spans 13 residues. Between the trimmed V and J ends, which lost 5 bases and 5 bases, there was a span of 10 bases. The germline V gene encodes CDR1 KGHSH and CDR2 LQKENI. In DNA, the CDR3 is TGTGCCAGCTCAAGGGACGGCGATCAGCCCCAGCATTTT. Amino acids: CASSRDGDQPQHF.

The sample holds one count of this clone. J is TRBJ2-5 and V is TRBV2; no definite D call. This CDR3 is 13 amino acids long. V was cut by 5 bases and J by 1 base, with 8 bases left in between. Looked up from germline, CDR1 is SNHLY and CDR2 is FYNNEI. In nucleotides, the CDR3 is TGTGCCAGCAGTACCATCCCCCAAGAGACCCAGTACTTC. Translating it yields CASSTIPQETQYF.

This clone was seen only a few times. Other DNA sequences in this sample translate to the same CDR3. The chain joins TRBV27 to TRBJ1-5, with D unresolved. CDR3 length equals 13 residues. Trimming removed 6 bases from V and 0 bases from J, with 6 bases in between. Germline V gives CDR1 MNHEY, CDR2 SMNVEV (reference sequence). The CDR3 coding sequence is TGTGCCAGCAGAACCTATAGCAATCAGCCCCAGCATTTT. Its translation: CASRTYSNQPQHF.

The chain recombines TRBV4-3 with TRBJ2-3; 11 bases are a match to TRBD2. This CDR3 contains 16 residues. Germline V gene data show CDR1 as LGHNA and CDR2 as YSLEER. V lost 0 bases and J lost 7; bases outside the gene matches: 6. The CDR3 DNA reads TGCGCCAGCAGCCAAGATTCTAGCGGGGGGCGATATACGCAGTATTTT. Residues: CASSQDSSGGRYTQYF.